The 24 T cell receptor beta chains reported below all come from one sample, sequenced in a study of CD8 T cells in ankylosing spondylitis. TCRdb recomputed calls from the 5' RACE reads with MiXCR, one row per CDR3 protein. The repertoire has some 290,000 distinct CDR3 sequences, about 20% of them found once; the top ten carry under 8.5%. The sequenced material came from blood, either unsorted or a sorted T cell fraction (not recorded which). Receptors originate from a male donor with ankylosing spondylitis or in good health (not recorded which).

This clonotype has just one count. J is TRBJ1-1 and V is TRBV3-1; the D gene is possibly TRBD1 (6 bases). The V end was cut by 0 bases, the J end by 8 bases, with 16 bases between. CDR3 length equals 15 residues. Germline CDR1 reads LGHDT; CDR2 reads YNNKEL (reference sequence). This CDR3 is CASSQDLRSDREAFF. As DNA, the CDR3 is TGTGCCAGCAGCCAAGATCTTAGATCGGACAGAGAAGCTTTCTTT.

The genes are TRBV5-1 and TRBJ1-4, with a possible D match to TRBD1 (5 bases). Germline-derived CDR1 and CDR2 are SGHRS and YFSETQ. The CDR3 is 14 residues long. V lost 1 base and J lost 5, with 9 bases in between. The CDR3 DNA sequence: TGCGCCAGCAGCTTGATCCAGGGAAATGAAAAACTGTTTTTT. Its protein product is CASSLIQGNEKLFF.

The chain recombines TRBV5-1 with TRBJ2-5; D unclear. The CDR3 has 13 residues. V lost 4 bases to trimming and J lost 5 bases, with 12 bases between them. Looked up from germline, CDR1 is SGHRS and CDR2 is YFSETQ. CDR3 bases: TGCGCCAGCAGCACCGGGTCAGTGGAGACCCAGTACTTC. Its protein is CASSTGSVETQYF.

This sequence joins TRBV7-9 and TRBJ2-3; D is perhaps TRBD2 (5 bases). The V end was cut by 7 bases, the J end by 6 bases, with 14 bases between. Germline assignment: CDR1 SEHNR and CDR2 FQNEAQ (reference sequence). The CDR3 covers 13 residues. CDR3 residues: CASNRESGDTQYF. As DNA, the CDR3 is TGTGCCAGCAACCGGGAATCCGGGGATACGCAGTATTTT.

The rearrangement joins TRBV5-1 to TRBJ1-2; 7 bases map to TRBD1. V lost 0 bases to trimming and J lost 4 bases; unmatched junction nucleotides: 3. This CDR3 is 14 amino acids long. From germline, CDR1 is SGHRS and CDR2 YFSETQ. CDR3 DNA: TGCGCCAGCAGCTTGGGGGACAGTGCCTATGGCTACACCTTC. Residues: CASSLGDSAYGYTF.

J is TRBJ1-6 and V is TRBV4-2, with 9 bases fitting TRBD1. The J segment lost 6 bases and the V segment lost 10 bases, leaving 13 bases of the junction unmatched. The CDR3 totals 16 residues. The germline V gene encodes CDR1 LGHNA and CDR2 YNFKEQ. The CDR3 loop is CAMSPGQGSLNSPLHF. DNA for the CDR3: TGTGCCATGAGCCCCGGACAGGGGTCGCTTAATTCACCCCTCCACTTT.

This clonotype was found many times. The V gene is TRBV20-1, the J gene TRBJ2-5; D is perhaps TRBD1 (5 bases). Germline V CDR1 and CDR2: DFQATT, SNEGSKA (reference sequence). The germline V and J ends were trimmed by 0 bases and 4 bases, with 12 bases remaining between them. There are 14 residues in the CDR3. The CDR3 is CSARDGQGLETQYF. CDR3 coding DNA: TGCAGTGCTAGAGATGGGCAGGGCCTAGAGACCCAGTACTTC.

This clonotype was counted a few times. The J gene is TRBJ2-1, the V gene TRBV4-1; no definite D call. The V gene's germline CDR1 is MGHRA and CDR2 YSYEKL. CDR3 length: 16 residues. V lost 0 bases and J 7 bases, leaving 16 bases between the germline ends. The CDR3 here is CASSQESSNGANEQFF. The CDR3 nucleotides are TGCGCCAGCAGCCAAGAAAGTTCGAATGGTGCAAATGAGCAGTTCTTC.

This clonotype turned up a few times. The rearrangement links TRBV5-5 to TRBJ2-7; 7 bases agree with TRBD1. The CDR3 runs 15 residues. Germline V gene lookup returns CDR1 SGHKS and CDR2 YYEKEE (reference sequence). The trim removed 1 base at V and 6 bases at J, leaving 10 bases unmatched. The CDR3 nucleotides are TGTGCCAGCAGCTTGACCCCGACAGGGCGGTTCGAGCAGTACGTC. This gives the protein CASSLTPTGRFEQYV.

The table lists this clonotype with a few counts. The V gene is TRBV6-2 or TRBV6-3, the J gene TRBJ2-1, with a tentative D call TRBD2 (5 bases). CDR1 is MNHEY, CDR2 SVGEGT, per germline. The CDR3 sequence is 13 residues long. V was clipped by 4 bases and J by 7 bases, with 11 bases between them. The CDR3 nucleotides are TGTGCCAGCAGTTCCACCGAGGGAAATGAGCAGTTCTTC. Its protein product is CASSSTEGNEQFF.

This clonotype has just a few counts. The chain carries TRBV3-1 and TRBJ2-3, with TRBD2 as a possible D gene (6 bases). Germline-derived CDR1 and CDR2 are LGHDT and YNNKEL (reference sequence). The CDR3 contains 15 residues. The V and J ends lost 0 bases and 6 bases respectively, with 13 bases between them. DNA of the CDR3: TGTGCCAGCAGCCAAGATGGGGCTAGCGTTGATACGCAGTATTTT. This encodes CASSQDGASVDTQYF.

The rearrangement uses TRBV4-2 and TRBJ2-3, with 7 bases lining up with TRBD2. Germline V gives CDR1 LGHNA, CDR2 YNFKEQ. CDR3 length: 16 residues. Unmatched junction bases numbered 7, after V lost 1 base and J lost 3 bases. CDR3 nucleotide sequence: TGTGCCAGCAGCCAAGGCGGGACTACCCCGACAGATACGCAGTATTTT. Protein sequence: CASSQGGTTPTDTQYF.

Points on this clonotype: A junction boundary mismatches the germline segment, possibly from a read error. This rearrangement joins TRBV5-5 to TRBJ1-1, with 11 bases that match TRBD1. The CDR3 is 16 amino acids. Germline V gives CDR1 SGHKS, CDR2 YYEKEE (reference sequence). CDR3 nucleotides: TGTGCCAGCAGACTCGGGACAGGGGGTTTGAGCACTGAAACTTTCTTT. Translated, it gives CASRLGTGGLSTETFF.

This clonotype was found a few times. This rearrangement joins TRBV5-1 to TRBJ2-1; 10 nucleotides line up with TRBD2. J gave up 4 bases and V 0 bases, and 7 bases lay outside the gene matches. CDR1 and CDR2 from the germline V gene are SGHRS and YFSETQ. This CDR3 spans 17 amino acids. Here the CDR3 reads CASSLGLAGVAYNEQFF. The CDR3 coding sequence is TGCGCCAGCAGCTTGGGGCTAGCGGGAGTTGCATACAATGAGCAGTTCTTC.

A word on this clonotype: The junction departs from the called germline gene at one end, perhaps through a read error. The chain couples TRBV28 to TRBJ2-1; D could derive from TRBD1 or TRBD2 (5 bases each). CDR1 is MDHEN, CDR2 SYDVKM, per germline. This CDR3 has 11 amino acids. CDR3 nucleotides: TGTACCAGCCGGGGCGAATATGAGCAGTTCTTC. Its protein product is CTSRGEYEQFF.

The chain recombines TRBV7-2 with TRBJ1-5; TRBD1 might be the D (5 bases). The germline CDR1 and CDR2 sequences are SGHTA and FQGNSA. This CDR3 has 17 amino acids. V lost 5 bases and J 2 bases, leaving 19 bases between the germline ends. The CDR3 region has the DNA TGTGCCAGCAGCGCCAGACTTCCCCCCAGGGGCAATCAGCCCCAGCATTTT. This sequence encodes CASSARLPPRGNQPQHF.

This clonotype was counted ten times or more. The genes are TRBV12-3 or TRBV12-4 and TRBJ2-2; perhaps TRBD1 as D (6 bases). CDR3 length: 14 amino acids. The V end was cut by 3 bases, the J end by 5 bases, with 10 bases between. The CDR3 coding sequence is TGTGCCAGCAGTTTTATAGGGGGTACCGGGGAGCTGTTTTTT. Translating gives CASSFIGGTGELFF.

This clonotype was seen at least ten times. This chain connects TRBV12-3 or TRBV12-4 to TRBJ2-2; D is ambiguous. CDR3 length equals 11 residues. V lost 7 bases and J lost 5, with 5 bases in between. CDR3 DNA: TGTGCCAGCAAAAGAACCGGGGAGCTGTTTTTT. Amino acids: CASKRTGELFF.

The chain links TRBV18 to TRBJ2-1; D is perhaps TRBD1 (6 bases). Germline CDR1 KGHSH, CDR2 LQKENI. The CDR3 consists of 15 residues. Trimming shortened V by 2 bases and J by 4 bases, and 12 bases separated the two germline ends. DNA for the CDR3: TGTGCCAGCTCACCAGGGTCAGGGGAGTACAATGAGCAGTTCTTC. Amino acids: CASSPGSGEYNEQFF.

This clonotype was observed many times. J is TRBJ1-3 and V is TRBV6-5, with unresolved D. Germline V CDR1 and CDR2: MNHEY, SVGAGI. With 2 bases removed from V and 9 bases from J, the gap between germline ends came to 5 bases. This CDR3 comprises 11 residues. CDR3 sequence (DNA): TGTGCCAGCAGTTACAGCGGCACCATATATTTT. Protein product: CASSYSGTIYF.

This clonotype appeared many times. This sequence joins TRBV21-1 and TRBJ2-3; no check of the table's D call, TRBD1, against the DNA was made. TRBV21-1 is a pseudogene. The CDR3 is 13 residues long. For the CDR3, the DNA is TGTGCCAGCCGCTCCCCTTTGACAGATACGCAGTATTTT. This encodes CASRSPLTDTQYF.

This clonotype was detected a few times. This chain joins TRBV12-3 or TRBV12-4 and TRBJ1-6; D unclear. Trimming pared 0 bases from V and 7 bases from J, leaving 13 bases between. CDR3 length equals 16 residues. The chain's CDR3 is CASSLAAGLTNSPLHF. CDR3 nucleotides: TGTGCCAGCAGTTTAGCTGCGGGATTGACCAATTCACCCCTCCACTTT.

V is TRBV6-2 or TRBV6-3 and J is TRBJ1-4; D is undetermined. The germline CDR1 and CDR2 sequences are MNHEY and SVGEGT. The CDR3 is 14 residues long. Between the trimmed V and J ends, which lost 8 bases and 4 bases, there was a span of 14 bases. For the CDR3, the DNA is TGTGCCAGCCGCAGACCGGGCCTTAATGAAAAACTGTTTTTT. Amino acid sequence: CASRRPGLNEKLFF.

This clonotype came up a few times. The rearrangement joins TRBV24-1 to TRBJ2-3; 7 positions agree with TRBD1. The CDR3 runs to 15 residues. Germline V gives CDR1 KGHDR, CDR2 SFDVKD. V trimming: 3 bases; J trimming: 2 bases; junction bases outside the gene matches: 4. The chain's CDR3 is CATSDLTGATDTQYF. The CDR3 region has the DNA TGTGCCACCAGTGATCTTACAGGGGCCACAGATACGCAGTATTTT.